The next 21 T cell receptor beta chains were all read from a single sample in a study of CD4+ T cells in melanoma. Some clones are missing from TCRdb's copy, which holds only in-frame ones; the method was immunoSEQ multiplex PCR. The top ten clones hold more than 1.5% of a sample with some 150,000 clones, approximately 91% of them seen once. These receptors were collected from a human donor with melanoma.

The chain recombines TRBV29-1 with TRBJ1-2; D uncertain. Germline-derived CDR1 and CDR2 are SQVTM and ANQGSEA. This CDR3 contains 11 residues. Trimming shortened V by 4 bases and J by 4 bases, and 7 bases separated the two germline ends. The CDR3 region is CSVVEVYGYTF. CDR3 sequence (DNA): TGCAGCGTTGTCGAGGTCTATGGCTACACCTTC.

In DNA, the CDR3 is TGTGCCAGCAGGAGACAGAGCTCCTACAATGAGCAGTTCTTC. This gives the protein CASRRQSSYNEQFF. The rearrangement uses TRBV7-2 and TRBJ2-1, with a weak D call TRBD1 (5 bases). V was clipped by 6 bases and J by 0 bases, with 9 bases between them. The CDR3 sequence is 14 residues long. The germline CDR1 and CDR2 sequences are SGHTA and FQGNSA.

The CDR3 region has the DNA TGTGCCAGCAGTTACTTGGGGTGGAACACTGAAGCTTTCTTT. This sequence encodes CASSYLGWNTEAFF. The rearrangement uses TRBV6-5 and TRBJ1-1; D is unresolved. The CDR3 extends over 14 amino acids. The V and J ends lost 1 base and 1 base respectively, with 7 bases between them. Germline V CDR1 and CDR2: MNHEY, SVGAGI.

The chain carries TRBV5-1 and TRBJ1-1, with no clear D. The germline V gene encodes CDR1 SGHRS and CDR2 YFSETQ. This CDR3 contains 15 residues. V dropped 1 base and J dropped 1 base, with 11 bases sitting between them. The CDR3 DNA reads as TGCGCCAGCAGCTTGTTCGGGGAGGGGAACACTGAAGCTTTCTTT. Its translation: CASSLFGEGNTEAFF.

J is TRBJ2-5 and V is TRBV5-1, with 8 bases fitting TRBD2. CDR3 length: 15 residues. Germline CDR1 and CDR2: SGHRS and YFSETQ. With 0 bases clipped from V and 2 bases from J, the junction kept 3 bases outside the gene matches. CDR3 loop: CASSLELADQETQYF. The DNA for the CDR3 is TGCGCCAGCAGCTTGGAACTAGCGGATCAAGAGACCCAGTACTTC.

The chain has TRBV9 and TRBJ1-6; D ambiguous. The CDR3 totals 14 residues. Per germline, CDR1 SGDLS and CDR2 YYNGEE. V was trimmed by 0 bases and J by 8 bases, leaving 9 bases between them. CDR3 bases: TGTGCCAGCAGCGTAGCGCAGGACGATTCACCCCTCCACTTT. This codes for CASSVAQDDSPLHF.

The chain employs TRBV19 and TRBJ1-6; TRBD1 might be the D (5 bases). Germline CDR1 reads LNHDA; CDR2 reads SQIVND (reference sequence). The germline V and J ends were trimmed by 6 bases and 5 bases, with 11 bases remaining between them. The CDR3 spans 14 residues. The CDR3 protein is CASRGERDNSPLHF. The CDR3 nucleotides are TGTGCCAGTAGGGGGGAAAGAGATAATTCACCCCTCCACTTT. Supplemented by reference TRBV19 and TRBJ1-6, the full variable domain reads DGGITQSPKYLFRKEGQNVTLSCEQNLNHDAMYWYRQDPGQGLRLIYYSQIVNDFQKGDIAEGYSVSREKKESFPLTVTSAQKNPTAFYLCASRGERDNSPLHFGNGTRLTVT.

The chain combines TRBV5-1 with TRBJ1-2; D possibly corresponds to TRBD1 (6 bases). This CDR3 spans 16 amino acids. Per the germline V gene, CDR1 is SGHRS and CDR2 is YFSETQ. The germline V and J ends were trimmed by 4 bases and 8 bases, with 24 bases remaining between them. Here the CDR3 reads CASSPGRQDTSRGYTF. DNA of the CDR3: TGCGCCAGCAGCCCGGGGCGACAGGACACATCTCGGGGCTACACCTTC.

The chain joins TRBV5-6 to TRBJ2-7; possible D gene TRBD2, 6 bases. The germline V and J ends were trimmed by 0 bases and 4 bases, with 17 bases remaining between them. Germline-derived CDR1 and CDR2 are SGHDT and YYEEEE. The CDR3 spans 16 residues. The CDR3 loop is CASSLGPPGGRYEQYF. DNA for the CDR3: TGTGCCAGCAGCTTGGGTCCCCCCGGGGGTAGATACGAGCAGTACTTC.

The CDR3 sequence: CASSYDRKRGEKLFF. In DNA form, the CDR3 reads TGTGCCAGCAGTTACGACAGGAAACGGGGTGAAAAACTGTTTTTT. The V and J genes are TRBV6-5 and TRBJ1-4, with D possibly TRBD1 on 6 matching bases. Between the trimmed V and J ends, which lost 2 bases and 7 bases, there was a span of 14 bases. Per the germline V gene, CDR1 is MNHEY and CDR2 is SVGAGI. CDR3 size: 15 residues.

CDR3 amino acids: CASSSDYYNSPLHF. The CDR3 DNA sequence: TGCGCCAGCAGTTCGGATTATTATAATTCACCCCTCCACTTT. The chain is built from TRBV5-1 and TRBJ1-6; D gene unclear. The CDR3 sequence is 14 residues long. Germline V lookup: CDR1 SGHRS, CDR2 YFSETQ. V was clipped by 5 bases and J by 4 bases, with 10 bases between them.

The chain joins TRBV7-2 to TRBJ1-6; TRBD1 aligns across 9 bases. Germline V gene sequence: CDR1 SGHTA, CDR2 FQGNSA. The CDR3 runs to 15 residues. Germline trimming cut 5 bases from V and 4 bases from J; bases unmatched to any gene: 3. The CDR3 is CASSTTGGYNSPLHF. In DNA form, the CDR3 reads TGTGCCAGCAGCACGACAGGGGGGTATAATTCACCCCTCCACTTT. Full variable domain (outside the CDR3, taken from reference TRBV7-2 and TRBJ1-6): GAGVSQSPSNKVTEKGKDVELRCDPISGHTALYWYRQSLGQGLEFLIYFQGNSAPDKSGLPSDRFSAERTGGSVSTLTIQRTQQEDSAVYLCASSTTGGYNSPLHFGNGTRLTVT.

CDR3 in amino acids: CASSKDNPGELFF. CDR3 nucleotide sequence: TGTGCCAGCAGTAAAGACAACCCCGGGGAGCTGTTTTTT. The gene calls are TRBV2 and TRBJ2-2; D gene ambiguous. CDR3 size: 13 residues. The germline V and J ends were trimmed by 5 bases and 6 bases, with 10 bases remaining between them. The germline CDR1 and CDR2 sequences are SNHLY and FYNNEI.

The V gene is TRBV4-2, the J gene TRBJ1-2, with D tentatively TRBD1 (6 bases). Germline CDR1 is LGHNA and CDR2 is YNFKEQ. This CDR3 region has 15 residues. Deletions cut 0 bases from V and 6 bases from J, with 14 bases between. Here the CDR3 reads CASSQEAGARNGYTF. Written as DNA, the CDR3 is TGTGCCAGCAGCCAAGAGGCAGGGGCGAGGAATGGCTACACCTTC.

This rearrangement joins TRBV29-1 to TRBJ2-5; a weak D match, TRBD2 (6 bases). The CDR3 consists of 13 residues. The germline gives CDR1 SQVTM, CDR2 ANQGSEA. V gave up 3 bases and J gave up 5 bases, with 13 bases separating them. CDR3 DNA sequence: TGCAGCGTTGAGCGGGGAAGGAGGGAGACCCAGTACTTC. Encoded protein: CSVERGRRETQYF.

This chain uses TRBV6-5 with TRBJ1-2; D not certain. The CDR3 is made up of 13 amino acids. From germline, CDR1 is MNHEY and CDR2 SVGAGI. V shed 4 bases and J shed 2 bases, with 8 bases lying between them. The CDR3 DNA reads TGTGCCAGCAGTTTTAACCTAAACTATGGCTACACCTTC. Encoded protein: CASSFNLNYGYTF.

The chain couples TRBV4-1 to TRBJ1-2, with D unresolved. This CDR3 has 14 amino acids. Germline V gene sequence: CDR1 MGHRA, CDR2 YSYEKL. V dropped 1 base and J dropped 0 bases, with 6 bases sitting between them. The CDR3, as DNA: TGCGCCAGCAGCCAAGTCCTAGCTAACTATGGCTACACCTTC. It codes for CASSQVLANYGYTF.

V usage is TRBV6-5 and J usage is TRBJ2-5, with 8 bases matching TRBD1. CDR1 MNHEY and CDR2 SVGAGI come from the germline V gene. After removal of 0 bases from V and 5 bases from J, the junction contained 8 bases not matched to a gene. CDR3 length equals 16 residues. This CDR3 reads CASSYSGQGAKETQYF. The CDR3 DNA follows: TGTGCCAGCAGTTACTCGGGCCAGGGGGCAAAGGAGACCCAGTACTTC.

This chain uses TRBV2 with TRBJ2-3; a weak D match, TRBD2 (5 bases). This CDR3 contains 18 residues. Deletions cut 2 bases from V and 0 bases from J, with 18 bases between. Germline lookup yields CDR1 SNHLY and CDR2 FYNNEI. The CDR3 sequence: CASSEIAVRATSTDTQYF. The CDR3 nucleotides read TGTGCCAGCAGTGAAATAGCTGTGAGGGCAACTAGCACAGATACGCAGTATTTT.

The rearrangement links TRBV2 to TRBJ2-3, with D unclear. The germline gives CDR1 SNHLY, CDR2 FYNNEI. The CDR3 covers 13 residues. Between the trimmed V and J ends, which lost 6 bases and 6 bases, there was a span of 13 bases. The CDR3 sequence: CASRQDQADTQYF. CDR3 DNA: TGTGCCAGCAGGCAGGACCAGGCTGATACGCAGTATTTT.

This clone was counted a single time. This chain links TRBV5-5 with TRBJ1-1, with 8 bases matching TRBD1. Germline loops: CDR1 SGHKS, CDR2 YYEKEE (reference sequence). Trimming removed 3 bases from V and 8 bases from J; junction bases left unmatched: 9. The CDR3 loop spans 14 amino acids. CDR3 residues: CASSWGTQGEEAFF. The CDR3 DNA reads TGTGCCAGCAGCTGGGGGACACAGGGGGAGGAAGCTTTCTTT.